Listed here is a single TCR beta chain. As yet, its antigen is unknown. This entry comes from a study of T cell responses to AZD1222 COVID-19 vaccine. Findings and caveats of the study: Repertoires were collected only later (after the peak T cell response had occurred). Regions left unmutated in variants are reportedly the target of nearly half of spike-specific TCRs.

Sequenced by immunoSEQ multiplex PCR; TCRdb stores in-frame clones only, minus some. The sample contains 180,000 or so clones, approximately 91% of which appear only once. The CDR3 has 14 residues. Germline lookup yields CDR1 MNHEY and CDR2 SVGAGI. V lost 6 bases and J lost 4, with 15 bases in between. The V and J genes are TRBV6-5 and TRBJ2-5; D might be TRBD2 (6 bases). The receptor was isolated from an adult in good health. The sequenced sample was peripheral blood, obtained on day 0 of AZD1222 vaccination. The CDR3 DNA is TGTGCCAGCAGGGAGGGGTTGCGTGGAGAGACCCAGTACTTC. Translated: CASREGLRGETQYF.